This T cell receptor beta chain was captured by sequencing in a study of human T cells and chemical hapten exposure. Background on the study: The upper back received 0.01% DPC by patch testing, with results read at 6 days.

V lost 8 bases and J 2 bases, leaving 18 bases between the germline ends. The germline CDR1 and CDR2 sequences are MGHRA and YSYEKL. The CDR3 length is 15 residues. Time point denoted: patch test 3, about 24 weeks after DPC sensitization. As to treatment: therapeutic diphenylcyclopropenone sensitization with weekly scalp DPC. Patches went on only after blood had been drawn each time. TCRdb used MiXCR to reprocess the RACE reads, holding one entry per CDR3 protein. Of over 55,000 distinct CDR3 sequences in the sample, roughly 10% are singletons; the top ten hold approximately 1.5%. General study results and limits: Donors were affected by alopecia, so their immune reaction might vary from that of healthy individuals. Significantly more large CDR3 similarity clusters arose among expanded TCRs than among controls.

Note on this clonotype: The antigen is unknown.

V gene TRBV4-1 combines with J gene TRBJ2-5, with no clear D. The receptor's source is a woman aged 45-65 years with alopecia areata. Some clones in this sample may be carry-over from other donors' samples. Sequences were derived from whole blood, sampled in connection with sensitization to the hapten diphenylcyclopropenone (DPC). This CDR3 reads CASSNSDGGQETQYF. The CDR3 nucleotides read TGCGCCAGCTCAAATTCTGACGGTGGTCAAGAGACCCAGTACTTC.